This T cell receptor (beta chain) was obtained from a study of tumor-infiltrating lymphocytes in primary liver carcinoma. Broader study findings: Blood fell significantly below tumors in its top-250-clone fraction (p = 0.039).

From germline, CDR1 is SQVTM and CDR2 ANQGSEA. V lost 4 bases to trimming and J lost 10 bases, with 20 bases between them. The CDR3 loop spans 13 amino acids. Taking about 17-32 mg of unsorted bulk tissue, the authors co-extracted RNA and DNA. For this clonotype: Antigen: not known.

Reverse transcription of approximately 520 ng total RNA with a constant-region primer produced TCR beta cDNA. Modified slightly, ARM-PCR produced TCR beta libraries over three nested multiplex PCR rounds. Amplification in the first two PCR rounds was performed using TRBV1-TRBV30 forward primers and a C-beta reverse primer for 9 to 11 cycles each. TCRdb independently ran MiXCR on the multiplex PCR reads; one entry per CDR3 protein. The data show 100,000 to 120,000 distinct CDR3 sequences, roughly four fifths seen once. What was sequenced was liver tumor tissue from sampling region 3. Specified subset: tumor region T3, left-lateral pole. The receptor's source is a man aged 35-49 years with primary liver carcinoma and hepatitis B virus infection. The rearrangement uses TRBV29-1 and TRBJ2-7; a weak D match, TRBD1 (5 bases). The CDR3 bases are TGCAGCGTTGCCCCGACAGTGCTCCATGAACAGTACTTC. Residues: CSVAPTVLHEQYF.